This TCR beta chain was recovered during a study of blood T cell repertoires in COVID-19. Looking at the study overall: Collection of acute and convalescent COVID-19 samples took place in the United States, Italy and Spain. PBMCs, B-cell-depleted T cells, or T cells provided the cDNA or gDNA that made up the material.

The protocol was immunoSEQ multiplex PCR, while the TCRdb copy is restricted to in-frame clones and leaves out a portion. In the table there are roughly 220,000 clones, roughly four fifths of which are singletons. Germline V lookup: CDR1 SGHNT, CDR2 YYREEE (reference sequence). This CDR3 is built from 16 residues. The J segment lost 2 bases and the V segment lost 7 bases, leaving 7 bases of the junction unmatched. Enrolment of Seattle patients took place during active infection, and they were followed longitudinally. V usage is TRBV5-4 and J usage is TRBJ2-1, with 12 bases lining up with TRBD1. The receptor comes from a woman of 80 years or more with COVID-19, enrolled during active disease. Sample: peripheral blood. CDR3 in amino acids: CASAGTGGGTYNEQFF. DNA of the CDR3: TGTGCCAGCGCCGGGACAGGGGGCGGGACCTACAATGAGCAGTTCTTC.